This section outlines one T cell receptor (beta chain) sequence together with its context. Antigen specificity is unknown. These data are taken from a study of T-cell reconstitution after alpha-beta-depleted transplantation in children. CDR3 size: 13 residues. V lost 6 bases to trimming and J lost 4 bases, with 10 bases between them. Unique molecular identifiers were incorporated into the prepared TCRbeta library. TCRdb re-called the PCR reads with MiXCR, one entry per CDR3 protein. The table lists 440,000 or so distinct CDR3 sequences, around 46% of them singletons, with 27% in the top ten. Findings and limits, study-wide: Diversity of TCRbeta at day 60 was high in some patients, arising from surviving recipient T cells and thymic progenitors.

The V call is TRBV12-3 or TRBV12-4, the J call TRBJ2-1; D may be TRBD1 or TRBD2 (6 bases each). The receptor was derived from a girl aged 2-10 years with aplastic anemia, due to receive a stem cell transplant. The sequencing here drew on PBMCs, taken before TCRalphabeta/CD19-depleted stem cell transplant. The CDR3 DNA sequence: TGTGCCAGCAGCGGGGGCCTATACAATGAGCAGTTCTTC. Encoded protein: CASSGGLYNEQFF.